This note documents a single T cell receptor beta chain sequence. V lost 6 bases to trimming and J lost 3 bases; unmatched junction nucleotides: 8. The CDR3 covers 15 residues. TCRdb re-called the PCR reads through MiXCR, storing one row per CDR3 protein. Counted here are about 10,000 distinct CDR3 sequences, roughly 60% occurring once; the ten biggest clones make up about 30%. This specimen belongs to a study of tumor-infiltrating lymphocytes in oesophageal squamous cell carcinoma. This sequence originates from a female donor with esophageal squamous cell carcinoma. The sequenced sample consisted of esophageal tumor tissue. This rearrangement joins TRBV12-3 or TRBV12-4 to TRBJ2-4; the match to TRBD1 covers 7 bases. The DNA for the CDR3 is TGTGCCAGCAGCGCTGACAGGGTCGTCAAAAACATTCAGTACTTC. Amino acids: CASSADRVVKNIQYF.